Below, 18 T cell receptor beta chains from the same sample are listed, as sequenced in a study of cytomegalovirus exposure and HLA in healthy donors (dated by TCRdb to about 2017). The method was the immunoSEQ multiplex PCR assay. A mixture of 60 forward primers for TCR Vbeta segments and 13 reverse primers for TCR Jbeta segments was used in the multiplex PCR. Here the immuneACCESS table is served through TCRdb, limited to in-frame sequences with V and J called. Missing clones are a known gap in these copies; in checked studies unresolved V genes cover under half, and the rest lacks a known reason. The sample table lists under 200,000 clones, roughly 80% of them with a count of one. 6% to 9% of the sample goes to the ten largest clones. What was sequenced was PBMCs. The receptors were gathered from a woman aged 25 to 39 in good health and CMV-seropositive.

The rearrangement links TRBV6-1 to TRBJ1-3; 7 nucleotides line up with TRBD1. Per germline, CDR1 MNHNS and CDR2 SASEGT. The CDR3 has 14 residues. The trim removed 5 bases at V and 4 bases at J, leaving 5 bases unmatched. The CDR3 reads CASSPTGDGNTIYF. In DNA, the CDR3 is TGTGCCAGCAGTCCAACAGGGGACGGAAACACCATATATTTT.

This clone occurred once. The CDR3, as DNA: TGTGCCAGCTGGGGCCCCGGACAGGCCTACGAGCAGTACTTC. Protein: CASWGPGQAYEQYF. The gene calls are TRBV2 and TRBJ2-7; 7 positions agree with TRBD1. The CDR3 length is 14 residues. V shed 8 bases and J 2 bases; nucleotides not matched to a gene: 9. Germline CDR1 is SNHLY and CDR2 is FYNNEI.

The chain recombines TRBV5-6 with TRBJ1-4, with 8 nucleotides matching TRBD1. The CDR3 is made up of 15 amino acids. The germline V gene encodes CDR1 SGHDT and CDR2 YYEEEE. V shed 2 bases, J shed 7 bases, and the junction held 7 bases outside the gene matches. The CDR3 sequence is CASSLLGTGGEKLFF. The CDR3, as DNA: TGTGCCAGCAGCTTACTCGGGACAGGCGGTGAAAAACTGTTTTTT.

V and J are TRBV6-5 and TRBJ2-1; no definite D call. V lost 0 bases and J 0 bases, leaving 9 bases between the germline ends. Germline CDR1 is MNHEY and CDR2 is SVGAGI. This CDR3 is 16 amino acids long. The CDR3 loop reads CASSYSGRISYNEQFF. Written as DNA, the CDR3 is TGTGCCAGCAGTTACTCAGGCAGGATCTCCTACAATGAGCAGTTCTTC.

This chain connects TRBV2 to TRBJ1-4; D not resolved. This CDR3 has 13 amino acids. Germline CDR1 reads SNHLY; CDR2 reads FYNNEI. V was trimmed by 4 bases and J by 8 bases, leaving 11 bases between them. In DNA, the CDR3 is TGTGCCAGCAGTGTGGAGGTTAGGGAAAAACTGTTTTTT. It encodes CASSVEVREKLFF.

The sample holds one count of this clone. The CDR3 DNA reads TGTGCCGCCTTGGGGCCTAGCAATGAGCAGTTCTTC. Amino acids: CAALGPSNEQFF. This chain joins TRBV30 and TRBJ2-1, with D maybe TRBD1 (5 bases). V was trimmed by 8 bases and J by 6 bases, leaving 14 bases between them. CDR1 is GTSNPN, CDR2 SVGIG, per germline (reference sequence). This CDR3 comprises 12 residues.

CDR3: CASSLTVRTSGENTGELFF. In nucleotides, the CDR3 is TGTGCCAGCAGCTTAACGGTTAGAACTAGCGGGGAGAACACCGGGGAGCTGTTTTTT. The chain recombines TRBV7-3 with TRBJ2-2; 10 bases map to TRBD2. CDR1 is SGHTA, CDR2 FQGTGA, per germline. Trimming at V came to 0 bases and at J to 1 base, leaving 8 bases not matched to a gene. The CDR3 has 19 amino acids.

The chain uses TRBV9 and TRBJ2-7, with 8 bases matching TRBD1. The germline V gene encodes CDR1 SGDLS and CDR2 YYNGEE. This CDR3 comprises 14 residues. The J segment lost 3 bases and the V segment lost 0 bases, leaving 2 bases of the junction unmatched. CDR3 DNA: TGTGCCAGCAGCGTAGGGGACAGGATCTACGAGCAGTACTTC. It yields the protein CASSVGDRIYEQYF.

V usage is TRBV5-8 and J usage is TRBJ1-5; TRBD1 might be the D (5 bases). The CDR3 is made up of 15 amino acids. Germline V CDR1 and CDR2: SGHTS, YDEGEE. V shed 0 bases and J shed 1 base, with 8 bases lying between them. This CDR3 is CASSLEGLSNQPQHF. The CDR3 DNA follows: TGTGCCAGCAGCTTGGAGGGACTGAGCAATCAGCCCCAGCATTTT.

The J gene is TRBJ2-5, the V gene TRBV9; 9 nucleotides line up with TRBD2. This CDR3 comprises 16 residues. V shed 1 base, J shed 4 bases, and the junction held 8 bases outside the gene matches. The germline V gene encodes CDR1 SGDLS and CDR2 YYNGEE. Here the CDR3 reads CASSVRGGGAGETQYF. In DNA form, the CDR3 reads TGTGCCAGCAGCGTAAGGGGCGGGGGGGCAGGAGAGACCCAGTACTTC.

The V and J genes are TRBV25-1 and TRBJ1-2; D perhaps matches TRBD1 (5 bases). Trimming took 3 bases from V and 4 from J, leaving 15 bases between them. The CDR3 totals 15 residues. The germline gives CDR1 MGHDK, CDR2 SYGVNS. DNA of the CDR3: TGTGCCAGCAGTGACACCCAGGGAAATACCTATGGCTACACCTTC. This translates into CASSDTQGNTYGYTF.

The chain uses TRBV28 and TRBJ2-5; TRBD2 matches 11 bases. CDR3 length: 16 residues. Trimming removed 3 bases from V and 3 bases from J; junction bases left unmatched: 6. Germline CDR1 MDHEN, CDR2 SYDVKM. CDR3 amino acids: CASSFLGGLAEETQYF. The CDR3 nucleotides read TGTGCCAGCAGTTTCCTTGGGGGACTAGCGGAAGAGACCCAGTACTTC.

This chain connects TRBV19 to TRBJ2-1; D perhaps matches TRBD1 (5 bases). The length of the CDR3 is 16 residues. Germline loops: CDR1 LNHDA, CDR2 SQIVND (reference sequence). Trimming stripped 3 bases from V and 0 bases from J, with 12 bases between. CDR3 sequence reads: CASSMLRGSSYNEQFF. The CDR3 nucleotides are TGTGCCAGTAGTATGTTAAGGGGAAGCTCCTACAATGAGCAGTTCTTC.

This clone was counted between two and nine times. The chain combines TRBV18 with TRBJ1-4, with D possibly matching TRBD1 (6 bases). CDR1 KGHSH and CDR2 LQKENI come from the germline V gene. Deletions cut 5 bases from V and 8 bases from J, with 15 bases between. This CDR3 is 14 amino acids long. CDR3 region: CASSTQGVEEKLFF. CDR3 DNA: TGTGCCAGCTCAACACAGGGAGTAGAGGAAAAACTGTTTTTT.

To note about this clone: In the same sample, other DNA sequences code for this CDR3. This rearrangement joins TRBV19 to TRBJ1-1; the match to TRBD1 covers 8 bases. Germline V lookup: CDR1 LNHDA, CDR2 SQIVND (reference sequence). There are 15 residues in the CDR3. After removal of 5 bases from V and 0 bases from J, the junction contained 5 bases not matched to a gene. CDR3 loop: CASSPRTGMNTEAFF. CDR3 in DNA: TGTGCCAGTAGTCCCAGGACAGGGATGAACACTGAAGCTTTCTTT. Variable domain in full (rest from reference TRBV19 and TRBJ1-1): DGGITQSPKYLFRKEGQNVTLSCEQNLNHDAMYWYRQDPGQGLRLIYYSQIVNDFQKGDIAEGYSVSREKKESFPLTVTSAQKNPTAFYLCASSPRTGMNTEAFFGQGTRLTVV.

This clone has only a few counts. V usage is TRBV7-2 and J usage is TRBJ2-1, with 11 bases that match TRBD2. Germline CDR1 and CDR2: SGHTA and FQGNSA. V shed 0 bases, J shed 8 bases, and the junction held 6 bases outside the gene matches. The CDR3 covers 16 residues. DNA for the CDR3: TGTGCCAGCAGCTTAGCTGGTAGCGGGGGGGCCTATGAGCAGTTCTTC. It specifies CASSLAGSGGAYEQFF. Drawing the rest from reference TRBV7-2 and TRBJ2-1, the complete variable domain is GAGVSQSPSNKVTEKGKDVELRCDPISGHTALYWYRQSLGQGLEFLIYFQGNSAPDKSGLPSDRFSAERTGGSVSTLTIQRTQQEDSAVYLCASSLAGSGGAYEQFFGPGTRLTVL.

This clone has just a few counts. V and J are TRBV7-2 and TRBJ2-5; weak D call: TRBD2 (6 bases). TRBJ2-7 explains the end of the DNA better; the J call may be wrong. Germline lookup yields CDR1 SGHTA and CDR2 FQGNSA. CDR3 length equals 15 residues. CDR3 protein: CASSFVAADPYEQYF. DNA of the CDR3: TGTGCCAGCAGCTTCGTAGCGGCGGACCCCTACGAGCAGTACTTC.

This clone has a handful of counts. The chain uses TRBV2 and TRBJ1-4, with D tentatively TRBD1 (5 bases). The V end lost 2 bases, the J end lost 8 bases, and 9 bases lay between the germline ends. Germline V lookup: CDR1 SNHLY, CDR2 FYNNEI. The CDR3 is 13 residues long. The CDR3 DNA sequence: TGTGCCAGCAGTGAACAGGGTGGGGAAAAACTGTTTTTT. Translation: CASSEQGGEKLFF.